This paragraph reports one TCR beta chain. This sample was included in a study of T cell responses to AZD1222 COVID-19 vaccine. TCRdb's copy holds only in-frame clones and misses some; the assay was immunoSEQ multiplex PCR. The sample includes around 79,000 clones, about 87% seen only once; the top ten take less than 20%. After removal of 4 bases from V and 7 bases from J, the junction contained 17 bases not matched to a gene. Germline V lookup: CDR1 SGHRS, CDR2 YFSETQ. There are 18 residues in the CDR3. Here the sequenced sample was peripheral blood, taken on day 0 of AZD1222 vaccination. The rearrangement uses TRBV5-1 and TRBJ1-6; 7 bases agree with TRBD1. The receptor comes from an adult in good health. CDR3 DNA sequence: TGCGCCAGCAGCCCCTACGAATTACAGGGGATTGGCAATTCACCCCTCCACTTT. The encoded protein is CASSPYELQGIGNSPLHF.